These 4 T cell receptor beta chains were sequenced from one sample in a study of siplizumab effects on memory and regulatory T cells. TCRdb's table, derived via immunoSEQ multiplex PCR, lists solely in-frame clones and lacks some. The sample consists of some 100,000 clones, about 94% of them appearing once. Sequencing was carried out using non-Treg CD4+ T cells sorted from blood. The source of these receptors is a human donor in good health.

Turning to this clone: Additional DNA sequences in this sample encode the identical CDR3. The gene calls are TRBV5-1 and TRBJ2-5; TRBD2 matches at 10 bases. Germline assignment: CDR1 SGHRS and CDR2 YFSETQ. The CDR3 length is 15 residues. Unmatched junction bases numbered 7, after V lost 3 bases and J lost 5 bases. The CDR3 here is CASSSRAGGLETQYF. As DNA, the CDR3 is TGCGCCAGCAGCTCCCGAGCGGGGGGGCTGGAGACCCAGTACTTC.

The genes are TRBV11-2 and TRBJ2-7; D is perhaps TRBD2 (6 bases). The V gene's germline CDR1 is SGHAT and CDR2 FQNNGV. There are 16 residues in the CDR3. V shed 4 bases and J shed 0 bases, with 16 bases lying between them. CDR3: CASSSVRGSPSYEQYF. The CDR3, as DNA: TGTGCCAGCAGCTCCGTGCGGGGCTCCCCCTCCTACGAGCAGTACTTC.

The rearrangement uses TRBV5-5 and TRBJ2-5, with D perhaps matching TRBD2 (5 bases). Germline CDR1 SGHKS, CDR2 YYEKEE (reference sequence). The CDR3 contains 14 residues. Trimming removed 5 bases from V and 5 bases from J, with 16 bases in between. The CDR3 DNA reads TGTGCCAGCAGGCCGGACTGGCTCGAGGAGACCCAGTACTTC. Its protein is CASRPDWLEETQYF.

Of note for this clone: The identical CDR3 is also encoded by other nucleotide sequences in the sample. The J gene is TRBJ1-1, the V gene TRBV5-1, with D perhaps matching TRBD1 (6 bases). The ends were cut back, 4 bases at V and 1 base at J, with 14 bases in the middle. The CDR3 has 15 amino acids. The V gene's germline CDR1 is SGHRS and CDR2 YFSETQ. The CDR3 spells CASSPLAGANTEAFF. In nucleotides, the CDR3 is TGCGCCAGCAGCCCCCTAGCGGGGGCGAACACTGAAGCTTTCTTT.